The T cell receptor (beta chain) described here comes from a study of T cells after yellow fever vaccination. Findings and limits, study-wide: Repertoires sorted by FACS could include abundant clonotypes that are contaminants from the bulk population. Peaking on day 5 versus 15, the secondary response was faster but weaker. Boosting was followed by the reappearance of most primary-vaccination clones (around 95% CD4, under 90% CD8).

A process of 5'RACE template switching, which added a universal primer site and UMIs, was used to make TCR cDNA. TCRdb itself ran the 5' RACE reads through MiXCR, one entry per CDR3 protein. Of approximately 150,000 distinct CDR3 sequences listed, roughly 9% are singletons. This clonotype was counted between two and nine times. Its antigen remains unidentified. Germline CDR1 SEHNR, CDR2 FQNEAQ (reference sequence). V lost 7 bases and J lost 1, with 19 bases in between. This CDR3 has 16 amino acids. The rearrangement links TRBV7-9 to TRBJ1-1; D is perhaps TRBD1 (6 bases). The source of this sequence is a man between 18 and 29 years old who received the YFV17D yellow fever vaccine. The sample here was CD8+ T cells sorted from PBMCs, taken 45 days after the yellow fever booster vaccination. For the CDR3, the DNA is TGTGCCAGCAACAATAGGACAGTGGGGGAGAACACTGAAGCTTTCTTT. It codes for CASNNRTVGENTEAFF.